The 32 T cell receptor beta chains below all came from one sample that was sequenced in a study of T cell repertoires in cytomegalovirus infection. No antigen is known for these receptors. TCRdb passed the reads through MiXCR, listing each CDR3 protein once. The table lists hundreds of thousands of distinct CDR3 sequences, roughly 36% of them singletons. The source was cultured PBMCs, collected from culture after CMV antigen stimulation. The receptors were gathered from a human donor in good health (CMV status not recorded). Some clones in this sample may be carry-over from other donors' samples.

A few counts support this clonotype. J is TRBJ2-7 and V is TRBV4-1; a possible D gene is TRBD1 (5 bases). The V end was cut by 0 bases, the J end by 3 bases, with 24 bases between. The CDR3 consists of 19 residues. Germline CDR1 and CDR2: MGHRA and YSYEKL. The CDR3 DNA follows: TGCGCCAGCAGCCAAGAAGGTTTTAGACCTTTTCCTCAGGGCTACGAGCAGTACTTC. Protein sequence: CASSQEGFRPFPQGYEQYF.

The CDR3 protein is CASSGVTSGSVTDTQYF. For the CDR3, the DNA is TGTGCCAGCAGTGGGGTGACTAGCGGGAGTGTGACAGATACGCAGTATTTT. This sequence joins TRBV6-2 or TRBV6-3 and TRBJ2-3, with 12 nucleotides matching TRBD2. The V gene's germline CDR1 is MNHEY and CDR2 SVGEGT. The V and J ends lost 5 bases and 3 bases, in that order; junction bases with no gene match: 9. This CDR3 is built from 17 residues.

This clonotype was detected a few times. The V gene is TRBV4-1, the J gene TRBJ2-1; possible D gene TRBD2, 5 bases. The CDR3 has 17 residues. CDR1 and CDR2 from the germline V gene are MGHRA and YSYEKL. Trimming took 2 bases from V and 6 from J, leaving 20 bases between them. The CDR3 DNA reads TGCGCCAGCAGCCAATCCCAAGCCCGGAATCGGGGCAATGAGCAGTTCTTC. Its translation: CASSQSQARNRGNEQFF.

The gene calls are TRBV5-4 and TRBJ2-7, with 9 bases identical to TRBD1. V lost 0 bases, J lost 1 base, and 2 bases stayed unmatched. Germline V gene lookup returns CDR1 SGHNT and CDR2 YYREEE (reference sequence). CDR3 size: 15 residues. For the CDR3, the DNA is TGTGCCAGCAGCTTGGGACAGGGGGATTCCTACGAGCAGTACTTC. Protein sequence: CASSLGQGDSYEQYF.

This chain links TRBV7-4 with TRBJ2-2, with D perhaps TRBD1 (6 bases). Germline V gene data show CDR1 as SGHVT and CDR2 as SQSDAQ. The CDR3 spans 15 residues. Deletions cut 2 bases from V and 9 bases from J, with 16 bases between. This chain's CDR3 is CASSLNRDEHRELFF. The CDR3 region has the DNA TGTGCCAGCAGCTTAAACAGGGATGAACACCGGGAGCTGTTTTTT.

The chain couples TRBV6-1 to TRBJ1-1, with no clear D. The CDR3 length is 17 residues. Germline CDR1 is MNHNS and CDR2 is SASEGT. Trimming removed 0 bases from V and 0 bases from J, with 14 bases in between. CDR3 nucleotides: TGTGCCAGCAGTGAAGCGATGACTGTATACATGAACACTGAAGCTTTCTTT. This sequence encodes CASSEAMTVYMNTEAFF.

The chain links TRBV7-8 to TRBJ2-5; D may be TRBD2 (5 bases). The V and J ends lost 5 bases and 0 bases respectively, with 19 bases between them. Germline V gene lookup returns CDR1 SGHVS and CDR2 FQNEAQ. The CDR3 sequence is 17 residues long. CDR3 DNA: TGTGCCAGCAGCGACGGGGTGCCCGGCCCGTACCAAGAGACCCAGTACTTC. This translates into CASSDGVPGPYQETQYF.

The chain has TRBV12-3 or TRBV12-4 and TRBJ2-1; 7 bases are shared with TRBD1. With 7 bases clipped from V and 13 bases from J, the junction kept 7 bases outside the gene matches. The CDR3 contains 11 residues. CDR3 amino acids: CASNTGTEQFF. The CDR3 nucleotides read TGTGCCAGCAACACCGGGACAGAACAGTTCTTC.

The V call is TRBV12-3 or TRBV12-4, the J call TRBJ1-1, with D possibly TRBD1 on 6 matching bases. The ends were cut back, 11 bases at V and 0 bases at J, with 13 bases in the middle. This CDR3 is 13 amino acids long. The CDR3 region has the DNA TGTGCCTTCGGACAGTTCATGAACACTGAAGCTTTCTTT. Its translation is CAFGQFMNTEAFF.

This clonotype was seen a handful of times. CDR3 nucleotides: TGTGCCAGCAGTTACTGGCCTTGGAACACTGAAGCTTTCTTT. Its translation is CASSYWPWNTEAFF. The chain combines TRBV6-2 or TRBV6-3 with TRBJ1-1; D unresolved. Per germline, CDR1 MNHEY and CDR2 SVGEGT. The CDR3 runs 14 residues. The germline V and J ends were trimmed by 1 base and 1 base, with 7 bases remaining between them.

This clonotype has more than one count but fewer than ten. The chain employs TRBV4-1 and TRBJ2-7; D may correspond to TRBD1 or TRBD2 (5 bases each). The CDR3 spans 17 residues. Germline assignment: CDR1 MGHRA and CDR2 YSYEKL. With 4 bases removed from V and 4 bases from J, the gap between germline ends came to 23 bases. The CDR3 DNA sequence: TGCGCCAGCAGCCCGGGGCCGGCCATTAAGCTGCTTTACGAGCAGTACTTC. Its translation is CASSPGPAIKLLYEQYF.

The V and J genes are TRBV12-3 or TRBV12-4 and TRBJ2-7, with D maybe TRBD2 (6 bases). The CDR3 totals 13 residues. V gave up 5 bases and J gave up 8 bases, with 16 bases separating them. CDR3 DNA: TGTGCCAGCAGTCGGGACTCCCCGGGGAAGCAGTACTTC. Its translation is CASSRDSPGKQYF.

As DNA, the CDR3 is TGTGCCAGCAGCTTGGCGGGGGGCTCGGGATTTGACGAGCAGTACTTC. Its translation is CASSLAGGSGFDEQYF. This chain joins TRBV5-4 and TRBJ2-7; D may be TRBD2 (7 bases). CDR3 length: 16 amino acids. Trimming stripped 0 bases from V and 5 bases from J, with 18 bases between. CDR1 and CDR2 (germline): SGHNT, YYREEE (reference sequence).

The gene calls are TRBV19 and TRBJ1-4, with D tentatively TRBD1 (6 bases). Germline CDR1 is LNHDA and CDR2 is SQIVND (reference sequence). The CDR3 has 14 residues. Trimming stripped 3 bases from V and 5 bases from J, with 10 bases between. CDR3 residues: CASSIRTVNEKLFF. The CDR3 DNA follows: TGTGCCAGTAGTATCAGGACAGTCAATGAAAAACTGTTTTTT.

The J gene is TRBJ2-5, the V gene TRBV7-6; no clear D. The CDR3 covers 12 residues. V was shortened by 5 bases and J by 5 bases, with 9 bases between the two germline ends. The V gene's germline CDR1 is SGHVS and CDR2 FNYEAQ. For the CDR3, the DNA is TGTGCCAGCAGCCCCCCCGCGGAGACCCAGTACTTC. It specifies CASSPPAETQYF.

The chain uses TRBV4-1 and TRBJ1-5; perhaps TRBD1 as D (5 bases). The CDR3 is made up of 17 amino acids. The germline V and J ends were trimmed by 4 bases and 0 bases, with 16 bases remaining between them. CDR1 is MGHRA and CDR2 is YSYEKL in the germline V gene. The CDR3 nucleotides read TGCGCCAGCAGCCGGCTCCCGGGGACTTATAGCAATCAGCCCCAGCATTTT. Amino acids: CASSRLPGTYSNQPQHF.

The rearrangement joins TRBV7-2 to TRBJ1-5; the D is unclear. Germline V gives CDR1 SGHTA, CDR2 FQGNSA. V lost 1 base and J lost 2, with 9 bases in between. The CDR3 has 15 residues. The CDR3 region has the DNA TGTGCCAGCAGCTTAGTCCTAACAGGCAATCAGCCCCAGCATTTT. This translates into CASSLVLTGNQPQHF.

The rearrangement links TRBV27 to TRBJ2-7; D not resolved. The germline V gene encodes CDR1 MNHEY and CDR2 SMNVEV (reference sequence). The CDR3 length is 14 residues. V gave up 6 bases and J gave up 6 bases, with 18 bases separating them. This CDR3 reads CASRRVGVRTEQYF. CDR3 DNA sequence: TGTGCCAGCAGACGCGTCGGTGTCCGGACCGAGCAGTACTTC.

The chain has TRBV12-3 or TRBV12-4 and TRBJ1-2; unclear D gene. This CDR3 comprises 18 residues. The V end lost 4 bases, the J end lost 0 bases, and 21 bases lay between the germline ends. DNA for the CDR3: TGTGCCAGCAGTTCCGATTACCCTGGGCCAGACGCTAACTATGGCTACACCTTC. Translating gives CASSSDYPGPDANYGYTF.

Only a few counts were recorded for this clonotype. This chain uses TRBV7-9 with TRBJ1-1, with D uncertain. V was pared by 4 bases and J by 4 bases, with 13 bases between. Germline CDR1 and CDR2: SEHNR and FQNEAQ (reference sequence). The CDR3 length is 14 residues. CDR3 nucleotide sequence: TGTGCCAGCAGCTCGTCGGGGTCGTTCACTGAAGCTTTCTTT. Its translation is CASSSSGSFTEAFF.

In its sample, this clonotype was seen a few times. V gene TRBV5-4 combines with J gene TRBJ1-4; D may be TRBD1 (6 bases). Germline V lookup: CDR1 SGHNT, CDR2 YYREEE (reference sequence). The CDR3 covers 15 residues. The V end lost 4 bases, the J end lost 3 bases, and 13 bases lay between the germline ends. The CDR3 DNA follows: TGTGCCAGCAGCCAGCAGGGGACGGCTAATGAAAAACTGTTTTTT. The encoded protein is CASSQQGTANEKLFF.

The gene calls are TRBV19 and TRBJ2-1; tentatively, D is TRBD2 (6 bases). This CDR3 contains 15 residues. V was clipped by 3 bases and J by 12 bases, with 21 bases between them. Germline V gene lookup returns CDR1 LNHDA and CDR2 SQIVND (reference sequence). The CDR3 spells CASSISLAIKEGQFF. DNA of the CDR3: TGTGCCAGTAGTATCTCTCTAGCCATCAAGGAGGGGCAGTTCTTC.

This chain connects TRBV14 to TRBJ1-2; 7 bases map to TRBD1. After removal of 4 bases from V and 4 bases from J, the junction contained 6 bases not matched to a gene. The CDR3 has 14 residues. Germline values: CDR1 SGHDN, CDR2 FVKESK. The CDR3 here is CASSPTGTRYGYTF. Here the CDR3 DNA reads TGTGCCAGCAGCCCGACAGGGACCCGCTATGGCTACACCTTC.

The chain recombines TRBV12-3 or TRBV12-4 with TRBJ2-7, with D unresolved. This CDR3 has 15 residues. The V end lost 4 bases, the J end lost 1 base, and 14 bases lay between the germline ends. The CDR3 DNA is TGTGCCAGCAGTTCGTCCGGACGTCGGTCCTACGAGCAGTACTTC. This translates into CASSSSGRRSYEQYF.

The chain uses TRBV4-1 and TRBJ2-3; D gene ambiguous. CDR3 length: 15 amino acids. V was pared by 0 bases and J by 1 base, with 8 bases between. Germline values: CDR1 MGHRA, CDR2 YSYEKL. CDR3 residues: CASSQDGDRTDTQYF. For the CDR3, the DNA is TGCGCCAGCAGCCAAGATGGGGATCGCACAGATACGCAGTATTTT.

This clonotype was detected a few times. The V gene is TRBV19, the J gene TRBJ2-1, with 7 bases lining up with TRBD1. The germline V gene has CDR1 LNHDA and CDR2 SQIVND (reference sequence). The CDR3 has 14 amino acids. Trimming took 4 bases from V and 9 from J; bases not matched to a gene: 9. The CDR3 DNA is TGTGCCAGTAGTACGCTAGACAGGGAAAGTGAGCAGTTCTTC. Translating gives CASSTLDRESEQFF. The full variable domain, completed using reference TRBV19 and TRBJ2-1, is DGGITQSPKYLFRKEGQNVTLSCEQNLNHDAMYWYRQDPGQGLRLIYYSQIVNDFQKGDIAEGYSVSREKKESFPLTVTSAQKNPTAFYLCASSTLDRESEQFFGPGTRLTVL.

This clonotype has a handful of counts. The J gene is TRBJ1-4, the V gene TRBV28; D is unresolved. From germline, CDR1 is MDHEN and CDR2 SYDVKM. The CDR3 length is 14 residues. Trimming stripped 6 bases from V and 7 bases from J, with 15 bases between. The CDR3, as DNA: TGTGCCAGCAGCCTACCCGGATTTGGTGAAAAACTGTTTTTT. As protein: CASSLPGFGEKLFF.

The chain is built from TRBV6-4 and TRBJ2-3; maybe TRBD2 (6 bases). The CDR3 is 13 residues long. With 2 bases removed from V and 6 bases from J, the gap between germline ends came to 9 bases. Germline CDR1 and CDR2: MRHNA and SNTAGT. The CDR3 sequence: CASSDLATDTQYF. In nucleotides, the CDR3 is TGTGCCAGCAGTGACCTAGCGACGGATACGCAGTATTTT.

The chain joins TRBV6-6 to TRBJ2-7, with 7 bases identical to TRBD1. V shed 6 bases, J shed 0 bases, and the junction held 8 bases outside the gene matches. The CDR3 is 15 amino acids. The germline V gene encodes CDR1 MNHNY and CDR2 SVGAGI (reference sequence). The CDR3 bases are TGTGCCAGCAGGACCGACAGGGATTTCTCCTACGAGCAGTACTTC. It is translated as CASRTDRDFSYEQYF.

This clonotype came up a few times. The gene calls are TRBV12-3 or TRBV12-4 and TRBJ1-4; 7 bases align to TRBD1. Trimming cost V 3 bases and J 4 bases; bases outside gene matches: 5. The CDR3 consists of 15 residues. This chain's CDR3 is CASSLGTADNEKLFF. CDR3 bases: TGTGCCAGCAGTTTGGGGACAGCGGATAATGAAAAACTGTTTTTT.

The sample holds many counts of this clonotype. V is TRBV7-8 and J is TRBJ2-1, with a weak D call TRBD2 (6 bases). V was pared by 0 bases and J by 0 bases, with 6 bases between. The CDR3 is made up of 15 amino acids. Per the germline V gene, CDR1 is SGHVS and CDR2 is FQNEAQ. CDR3 amino acids: CASSLAEGSYNEQFF. The CDR3 DNA reads as TGTGCCAGCAGCTTAGCGGAGGGCTCCTACAATGAGCAGTTCTTC.

DNA of the CDR3: TGTGCCAGCAGTCTTCGGGAAGACACTGAAGCTTTCTTT. Translation: CASSLREDTEAFF. This chain uses TRBV6-5 with TRBJ1-1; the D is unclear. CDR3 length equals 13 residues. V was pared by 5 bases and J by 3 bases, with 10 bases between. From germline, CDR1 is MNHEY and CDR2 SVGAGI.